What follows are 29 T cell receptor beta chains derived from one specimen sequenced in a study of cytomegalovirus exposure and HLA in healthy donors. PCR amplification relied on 60 Vbeta primers (plus 13 Jbeta primers). This table comes from immunoSEQ multiplex PCR, and its TCRdb copy is limited to in-frame clones, with some not included. The table has about 140,000 clones, roughly 78% seen once; the top ten hold 6.5% to 8%. The specimen was PBMCs. Receptor source: a man aged 40-49 years in good health and CMV-seropositive.

This clone was picked up a small number of times. The V and J genes are TRBV7-9 and TRBJ2-7; no firm D call. Trimming took off 2 bases at V and 3 bases at J, with 8 bases between the two ends. Germline CDR1 SEHNR, CDR2 FQNEAQ (reference sequence). The CDR3 has 13 residues. CDR3 nucleotides: TGTGCCAGCAGCTTAAGAAGAGACTACGAGCAGTACTTC. Amino acids: CASSLRRDYEQYF.

This clone was seen only a few times. This chain connects TRBV6-1 to TRBJ1-5; no clear D gene. Trimming shortened V by 4 bases and J by 4 bases, and 8 bases separated the two germline ends. CDR3 size: 13 residues. CDR1 and CDR2 (germline): MNHNS, SASEGT. The chain's CDR3 is CASSGAENQPQHF. The CDR3, as DNA: TGTGCCAGCAGTGGAGCAGAGAATCAGCCCCAGCATTTT.

The chain combines TRBV9 with TRBJ2-7, with D perhaps TRBD2 (5 bases). Trimming left V 0 bases short and J 6 bases short, with 13 bases between. CDR3 length: 14 residues. The germline gives CDR1 SGDLS, CDR2 YYNGEE. The CDR3 nucleotides are TGTGCCAGCAGCGTAGCGGTTAGCGACGGCGAGCAGTACTTC. Translating it yields CASSVAVSDGEQYF. The whole variable domain, filled in from reference TRBV9 and TRBJ2-7, reads DSGVTQTPKHLITATGQRVTLRCSPRSGDLSVYWYQQSLDQGLQFLIQYYNGEERAKGNILERFSAQQFPDLHSELNLSSLELGDSALYFCASSVAVSDGEQYFGPGTRLTVT.

V is TRBV19 and J is TRBJ1-1; D gene ambiguous. V was trimmed by 5 bases and J by 2 bases, leaving 12 bases between them. The CDR3 is 14 residues long. Looked up from germline, CDR1 is LNHDA and CDR2 is SQIVND (reference sequence). The CDR3 nucleotides read TGTGCCAGTAGTTATGGCAGGTTAAACACTGAAGCTTTCTTT. As protein: CASSYGRLNTEAFF.

The chain couples TRBV6-1 to TRBJ2-7; weak D call: TRBD1 (5 bases). Per germline, CDR1 MNHNS and CDR2 SASEGT. V gave up 1 base and J gave up 9 bases, with 16 bases separating them. This CDR3 spans 14 amino acids. Written as DNA, the CDR3 is TGTGCCAGCAGTGAAGGGTACAGGCTTTGGGGGCAGTACTTC. This gives the protein CASSEGYRLWGQYF.

The chain carries TRBV11-2 and TRBJ2-7; possible D gene TRBD1, 6 bases. The germline V and J ends were trimmed by 5 bases and 0 bases, with 11 bases remaining between them. The germline CDR1 and CDR2 sequences are SGHAT and FQNNGV. The CDR3 contains 14 residues. CDR3 coding DNA: TGTGCCAGCAGCCCTGGACAGCTCTCCTACGAGCAGTACTTC. Its protein product is CASSPGQLSYEQYF.

The rearrangement uses TRBV10-1 and TRBJ2-1, with no clear D. Trimming took 6 bases from V and 7 from J, leaving 10 bases between them. This CDR3 has 12 amino acids. Germline V gene data show CDR1 as WNHNN and CDR2 as SYGVQD (reference sequence). This CDR3 is CASSDVENEQFF. The DNA of the CDR3 is TGCGCCAGCAGCGATGTTGAGAATGAGCAGTTCTTC.

J is TRBJ2-1 and V is TRBV10-3; 10 bases fit TRBD2. V lost 3 bases, J lost 8 bases, and 10 bases stayed unmatched. The CDR3 length is 16 residues. In germline, CDR1 is ENHRY, CDR2 SYGVKD. Written as DNA, the CDR3 is TGTGCCATCAGTGATAATCTAGCGGGAGTAATCGATGAGCAGTTCTTC. Translated, it gives CAISDNLAGVIDEQFF.

The genes are TRBV4-1 and TRBJ1-6, with D tentatively TRBD1 (6 bases). CDR1 and CDR2 (germline): MGHRA, YSYEKL. V dropped 6 bases and J dropped 8 bases, with 20 bases sitting between them. The CDR3 consists of 16 residues. The CDR3 DNA is TGCGCCAGCAGATCCGGGACAATTAGGGAAGATTCACCCCTCCACTTT. Translation gives CASRSGTIREDSPLHF.

This clone was observed a handful of times. The chain carries TRBV7-9 and TRBJ1-4; 12 bases align to TRBD1. This CDR3 has 18 amino acids. With V trimmed by 5 bases and J by 4 bases, 11 bases remained unmatched. Germline CDR1 and CDR2: SEHNR and FQNEAQ (reference sequence). CDR3: CASSPGWDRGLSNEKLFF. CDR3 nucleotides: TGTGCCAGCAGCCCCGGTTGGGACAGGGGGCTGAGTAATGAAAAACTGTTTTTT.

Only one count was recorded for this clone. The J gene is TRBJ2-7, the V gene TRBV15; 8 bases line up with TRBD1. V dropped 0 bases and J dropped 5; count of bases not matched to a gene: 9. The CDR3 loop spans 16 amino acids. From germline, CDR1 is LNHNV and CDR2 YYDKDF (reference sequence). The CDR3 protein is CATSRDLQGGIHEQYF. CDR3 nucleotides: TGTGCCACCAGCAGAGACCTACAGGGGGGAATTCACGAGCAGTACTTC.

The chain has TRBV5-1 and TRBJ1-4; the D is unclear. The CDR3 is 15 amino acids. V lost 4 bases to trimming and J lost 5 bases, with 15 bases between them. The V gene's germline CDR1 is SGHRS and CDR2 YFSETQ. CDR3: CASSPMQAQNEKLFF. In nucleotides, the CDR3 is TGCGCCAGCAGCCCGATGCAGGCCCAAAATGAAAAACTGTTTTTT.

This clone has just one count. The chain combines TRBV7-3 with TRBJ1-5, with 8 bases identical to TRBD1. With 5 bases clipped from V and 5 bases from J, the junction kept 2 bases outside the gene matches. This CDR3 comprises 13 residues. Germline values: CDR1 SGHTA, CDR2 FQGTGA. CDR3 amino acids: CASSETGDQPQHF. The CDR3 DNA reads TGTGCCAGCAGCGAGACAGGGGATCAGCCCCAGCATTTT.

The V and J genes are TRBV7-8 and TRBJ2-1; TRBD2 matches 9 bases. The CDR3 runs to 15 residues. With 2 bases clipped from V and 7 bases from J, the junction kept 6 bases outside the gene matches. Germline-derived CDR1 and CDR2 are SGHVS and FQNEAQ. The CDR3 coding sequence is TGTGCCAGCAGCTTACGAGGACTAGCGCGGAATGAGCAGTTCTTC. Its protein is CASSLRGLARNEQFF. The full variable domain, rest sourced from reference TRBV7-8 and TRBJ2-1, is GAGVSQSPRYKVAKRGQDVALRCDPISGHVSLFWYQQALGQGPEFLTYFQNEAQLDKSGLPSDRFFAERPEGSVSTLKIQRTQQEDSAVYLCASSLRGLARNEQFFGPGTRLTVL.

V and J are TRBV4-2 and TRBJ2-3; 11 positions agree with TRBD1. Trimming took 4 bases from V and 7 from J; bases not matched to a gene: 7. The germline V gene encodes CDR1 LGHNA and CDR2 YNFKEQ. The CDR3 extends over 15 amino acids. CDR3 DNA sequence: TGTGCCAGCAGCCTACCGGGACAGGGGGGTAATACGCAGTATTTT. Protein sequence: CASSLPGQGGNTQYF.

This clone has more than one count but fewer than ten. The chain employs TRBV10-2 and TRBJ1-3; D is unclear. Germline values: CDR1 WSHSY, CDR2 SAAADI. Trimming pared 3 bases from V and 7 bases from J, leaving 13 bases between. CDR3 length: 14 residues. CDR3 residues: CASSENPWANTIYF. The CDR3 nucleotides read TGCGCCAGCAGTGAAAATCCCTGGGCGAACACCATATATTTT.

V and J are TRBV25-1 and TRBJ2-2; D is perhaps TRBD1 (7 bases). Per germline, CDR1 MGHDK and CDR2 SYGVNS. CDR3 length: 13 residues. V was clipped by 5 bases and J by 6 bases, with 10 bases between them. Here the CDR3 DNA reads TGTGCCAGCAGTCAGGGGGGCGCCGGGGAGCTGTTTTTT. Translated, it gives CASSQGGAGELFF. The full variable domain, with the rest looked up from reference TRBV25-1 and TRBJ2-2, is EADIYQTPRYLVIGTGKKITLECSQTMGHDKMYWYQQDPGMELHLIHYSYGVNSTEKGDLSSESTVSRIRTEHFPLTLESARPSHTSQYLCASSQGGAGELFFGEGSRLTVL.

The chain has TRBV7-8 and TRBJ2-5; maybe TRBD2 (6 bases). The J call is doubtful: the DNA matches TRBJ2-7 better. The germline CDR1 and CDR2 sequences are SGHVS and FQNEAQ. The CDR3 sequence is 17 residues long. The CDR3 here is CASSLAFSLAWTYEQYF. DNA for the CDR3: TGTGCCAGCAGCTTAGCTTTTTCCCTAGCGTGGACCTACGAGCAGTACTTC.

The chain couples TRBV2 to TRBJ2-2; D possibly corresponds to TRBD1 (6 bases). Per the germline V gene, CDR1 is SNHLY and CDR2 is FYNNEI. Trimming took 6 bases from V and 1 from J, leaving 12 bases between them. There are 15 residues in the CDR3. Written as DNA, the CDR3 is TGTGCCAGCAGACGCATGACAGGGAACACCGGGGAGCTGTTTTTT. It is translated as CASRRMTGNTGELFF. Together with reference TRBV2 and TRBJ2-2, the CDR3 gives the full variable domain: EPEVTQTPSHQVTQMGQEVILRCVPISNHLYFYWYRQILGQKVEFLVSFYNNEISEKSEIFDDQFSVERPDGSNFTLKIRSTKLEDSAMYFCASRRMTGNTGELFFGEGSRLTVL.

The genes are TRBV15 and TRBJ1-4; the D gene is possibly TRBD1 (6 bases). From germline, CDR1 is LNHNV and CDR2 YYDKDF (reference sequence). Trimming took 5 bases from V and 2 from J, leaving 12 bases between them. The CDR3 has 15 residues. Here the CDR3 DNA reads TGTGCCACCAGCCCCAGAAGGGGGACTAATGAAAAACTGTTTTTT. It specifies CATSPRRGTNEKLFF.

The rearrangement links TRBV5-1 to TRBJ1-4, with 11 bases lining up with TRBD1. The junction had 8 bases not matched to a gene; V was cut back by 3 bases and J by 7 bases. Germline loops: CDR1 SGHRS, CDR2 YFSETQ. The CDR3 is 16 amino acids. This CDR3 is CASSWRTGGKGEKLFF. CDR3 nucleotides: TGCGCCAGCAGCTGGAGGACAGGGGGCAAAGGTGAAAAACTGTTTTTT.

V gene TRBV5-8 combines with J gene TRBJ2-7, with 14 positions matching TRBD2. CDR1 and CDR2 (germline): SGHTS, YDEGEE. This CDR3 spans 17 amino acids. V dropped 0 bases and J dropped 4; count of bases not matched to a gene: 6. The CDR3 region is CASSLGYGLAGGYEQYF. CDR3 DNA sequence: TGTGCCAGCAGCTTGGGCTACGGACTAGCGGGAGGTTACGAGCAGTACTTC.

This clone was seen more than once but under ten times. The V and J genes are TRBV5-1 and TRBJ2-3; the match to TRBD2 covers 14 bases. Unmatched junction bases numbered 2, after V lost 1 base and J lost 1 base. The CDR3 length is 17 residues. CDR1 and CDR2 from the germline V gene are SGHRS and YFSETQ. CDR3 in DNA: TGCGCCAGCAGCTTGATGGGACTAGCGGGGGGCACAGATACGCAGTATTTT. Its translation: CASSLMGLAGGTDTQYF. The variable domain in full, with the rest retrieved from reference TRBV5-1 and TRBJ2-3, is KAGVTQTPRYLIKTRGQQVTLSCSPISGHRSVSWYQQTPGQGLQFLFEYFSETQRNKGNFPGRFSGRQFSNSRSEMNVSTLELGDSALYLCASSLMGLAGGTDTQYFGPGTRLTVL.

This clone was seen more than once but under ten times. The CDR3 coding sequence is TGTGCCAGCAGATTTAGCGGGAGCCGTGCCAACGAGCAGTACTTC. Residues: CASRFSGSRANEQYF. The chain couples TRBV6-5 to TRBJ2-5; TRBD2 agrees at 9 bases. Matching the DNA end better, TRBJ2-7 makes the J call doubtful. Germline-derived CDR1 and CDR2 are MNHEY and SVGAGI. The CDR3 spans 15 residues.

The chain uses TRBV27 and TRBJ1-5, with D tentatively TRBD1 (6 bases). The CDR3 length is 18 residues. Germline loops: CDR1 MNHEY, CDR2 SMNVEV (reference sequence). The V end was cut by 5 bases, the J end by 2 bases, with 22 bases between. CDR3 nucleotides: TGTGCCAGCAGTCCCTCACTTGGGCGGGGGGCGCGCAATCAGCCCCAGCATTTT. It encodes CASSPSLGRGARNQPQHF.

The chain employs TRBV11-2 and TRBJ2-7, with 14 bases lining up with TRBD2. CDR3 length equals 19 residues. Germline CDR1 SGHAT, CDR2 FQNNGV. V was pared by 2 bases and J by 5 bases, with 14 bases of the junction left unmatched. CDR3 sequence reads: CASSLPGLAGGPKGDEQYF. CDR3 sequence (DNA): TGTGCCAGCAGCTTACCCGGACTAGCGGGAGGACCAAAGGGCGACGAGCAGTACTTC.

A single count supports this clone. The chain combines TRBV15 with TRBJ2-3; D is perhaps TRBD1 (7 bases). Germline-derived CDR1 and CDR2 are LNHNV and YYDKDF (reference sequence). CDR3 size: 15 residues. Trimming removed 3 bases from V and 2 bases from J, with 12 bases in between. The CDR3 DNA sequence: TGTGCCACCAGCAGGGAGGGGGCCCCCACAGATACGCAGTATTTT. Amino acid sequence: CATSREGAPTDTQYF.

This chain connects TRBV5-1 to TRBJ2-3, with a possible D match to TRBD2 (6 bases). Germline-derived CDR1 and CDR2 are SGHRS and YFSETQ. The CDR3 is made up of 15 amino acids. V was clipped by 3 bases and J by 1 base, with 12 bases between them. This CDR3 is CASSSGLRGTDTQYF. DNA for the CDR3: TGCGCCAGCAGCTCTGGACTACGCGGCACAGATACGCAGTATTTT.

The chain links TRBV2 to TRBJ1-4; the D gene is possibly TRBD1 (6 bases). Germline V CDR1 and CDR2: SNHLY, FYNNEI. V lost 6 bases and J lost 0, with 11 bases in between. The CDR3 spans 15 residues. The CDR3 coding sequence is TGTGCCAGCAGGGTTAACAGGGCAACTAATGAAAAACTGTTTTTT. Protein: CASRVNRATNEKLFF.